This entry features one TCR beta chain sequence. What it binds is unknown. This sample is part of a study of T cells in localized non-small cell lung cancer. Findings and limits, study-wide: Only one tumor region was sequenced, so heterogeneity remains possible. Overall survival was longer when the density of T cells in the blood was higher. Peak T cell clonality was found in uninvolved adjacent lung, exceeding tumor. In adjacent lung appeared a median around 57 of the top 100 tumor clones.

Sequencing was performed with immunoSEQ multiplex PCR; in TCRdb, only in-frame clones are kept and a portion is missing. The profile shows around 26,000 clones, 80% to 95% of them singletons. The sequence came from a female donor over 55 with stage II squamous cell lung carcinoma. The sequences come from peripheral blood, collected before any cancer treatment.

CDR3 residues: CASSLEGSGELFF. DNA of the CDR3: TGTGCCAGCAGCTTAGAAGGGAGCGGGGAGCTGTTTTTT. The chain has TRBV7-9 and TRBJ2-2, with a possible D match to TRBD2 (5 bases). This CDR3 is 13 amino acids long. Germline-derived CDR1 and CDR2 are SEHNR and FQNEAQ (reference sequence). V dropped 1 base and J dropped 7 bases, with 7 bases sitting between them.